What follows are 18 T cell receptor beta chains derived from one specimen sequenced in a study of cytomegalovirus exposure and HLA in healthy donors. Primers: 60 Vbeta forward and 13 Jbeta reverse. Assay used: immunoSEQ multiplex PCR; TCRdb lists only in-frame clones, some missing. This table has approximately 150,000 clones, 68% appearing once. The sequencing sample was made of PBMCs. The receptors were gathered from a man in his fifties or sixties in good health and CMV-seronegative.

The chain links TRBV2 to TRBJ2-5; D is unclear. The CDR3 totals 11 residues. Looked up from germline, CDR1 is SNHLY and CDR2 is FYNNEI. V lost 3 bases and J lost 5, with 4 bases in between. For the CDR3, the DNA is TGTGCCAGCAGTGACTTTGAGACCCAGTACTTC. It is translated as CASSDFETQYF.

This chain joins TRBV11-2 and TRBJ2-5; D is perhaps TRBD1 (5 bases). Deletions cut 5 bases from V and 1 base from J, with 11 bases between. The germline CDR1 and CDR2 sequences are SGHAT and FQNNGV. CDR3 length: 14 residues. CDR3 in DNA: TGTGCCAGCAGCGCCCGGACACGCCAAGAGACCCAGTACTTC. Translated: CASSARTRQETQYF.

This sequence joins TRBV7-2 and TRBJ2-3, with no clear D. The germline V gene has CDR1 SGHTA and CDR2 FQGNSA. This CDR3 contains 16 residues. The germline V and J ends were trimmed by 5 bases and 0 bases, with 15 bases remaining between them. The CDR3 protein is CASSPGASYSTDTQYF. DNA for the CDR3: TGTGCCAGCAGCCCTGGAGCATCCTATAGCACAGATACGCAGTATTTT.

The CDR3 DNA is TGCGCCAGCGCCAGCCAGGCCCACACTGAAGCTTTCTTT. It codes for CASASQAHTEAFF. This chain connects TRBV5-1 to TRBJ1-1; D gene unclear. The CDR3 has 13 residues. Trimming left V 7 bases short and J 3 bases short, with 13 bases between. Germline V gene sequence: CDR1 SGHRS, CDR2 YFSETQ.

As regards this clone: A junction end diverges from the germline sequence, so it may reflect a read error. Other DNA sequences in this sample translate to the same CDR3. V and J are TRBV7-9 and TRBJ2-2; perhaps TRBD2 as D (6 bases). The V gene's germline CDR1 is SEHNR and CDR2 FQNEAQ (reference sequence). This CDR3 contains 15 residues. The CDR3 DNA sequence: TGCGCCAGCAGCTTTTCGGGGGCGAACACCGGGGAGCTGTTTTTT. Translated, it gives CASSFSGANTGELFF. Full variable domain (rest looked up from reference TRBV7-9 and TRBJ2-2): DTGVSQNPRHKITKRGQNVTFRCDPISEHNRLYWYRQTLGQGPEFLTYFQNEAQLEKSRLLSDRFSAERPKGSFSTLEIQRTEQGDSAMYLCASSFSGANTGELFFGEGSRLTVL.

V gene TRBV5-4 combines with J gene TRBJ2-2, with 9 bases that match TRBD2. V shed 0 bases and J 7 bases; nucleotides not matched to a gene: 4. CDR1 is SGHNT and CDR2 is YYREEE in the germline V gene (reference sequence). This CDR3 is built from 15 residues. CDR3: CASSLGGGAGGELFF. The CDR3 DNA reads TGTGCCAGCAGCTTGGGCGGGGGGGCTGGCGGGGAGCTGTTTTTT.

CDR3 sequence (DNA): TGTGCCAGCAGCGTAGAGGCTAGCGGGGGAGGCAATGAGCAGTTCTTC. Translating it yields CASSVEASGGGNEQFF. The rearrangement joins TRBV9 to TRBJ2-1; 10 bases are a match to TRBD2. Germline CDR1 reads SGDLS; CDR2 reads YYNGEE. The CDR3 spans 16 residues. Losses at the gene ends were 0 bases for V and 6 bases for J; bases not matched to a gene: 6.

This clone was counted only a few times. V gene TRBV5-1 combines with J gene TRBJ2-1; 7 nucleotides match TRBD1. V shed 7 bases and J 4 bases; nucleotides not matched to a gene: 5. Germline loops: CDR1 SGHRS, CDR2 YFSETQ. The CDR3 has 13 residues. The CDR3 DNA reads TGCGCCAGCGGGACAGAGAATTACAATGAGCAGTTCTTC. It codes for CASGTENYNEQFF.

As concerns this clone: This CDR3 is missing its conserved last phenylalanine or tryptophan, likely due to a read error. V is TRBV15 and J is TRBJ1-2; TRBD1 matches 9 bases. The CDR3 loop spans 14 amino acids. J was trimmed by 6 bases and V by 7 bases; bases with no gene match: 9. Germline V CDR1 and CDR2: LNHNV, YYDKDF (reference sequence). CDR3 bases: TGTGCCACCACCTTACCGGGACAGGGTGATGGCTACACCCTC. It is translated as CATTLPGQGDGYTL.

The chain recombines TRBV2 with TRBJ1-5; TRBD1 might be the D (5 bases). This CDR3 spans 18 amino acids. Trimming removed 2 bases from V and 0 bases from J, with 17 bases in between. Germline V lookup: CDR1 SNHLY, CDR2 FYNNEI. For the CDR3, the DNA is TGTGCCAGCAGTGAATCCGGGACTAAAGGGAATAGCAATCAGCCCCAGCATTTT. It translates to CASSESGTKGNSNQPQHF.

To note about this clone: This same CDR3 is encoded by further DNA sequences in the sample. The chain has TRBV6-5 and TRBJ1-2, with D maybe TRBD1 (6 bases). The ends were cut back, 5 bases at V and 2 bases at J, with 9 bases in the middle. From germline, CDR1 is MNHEY and CDR2 SVGAGI. The CDR3 is made up of 13 amino acids. CDR3 loop: CASSRTANYGYTF. The CDR3 DNA sequence: TGTGCCAGCAGTCGGACAGCCAACTATGGCTACACCTTC.

The genes are TRBV7-3 and TRBJ1-6, with 8 positions matching TRBD1. With 0 bases clipped from V and 7 bases from J, the junction kept 11 bases outside the gene matches. CDR1 and CDR2 from the germline V gene are SGHTA and FQGTGA. The CDR3 consists of 18 residues. The CDR3 nucleotides are TGTGCCAGCAGCTTAACGGGGTCGGCCAGGGGGCGGAATTCACCCCTCCACTTT. Translation: CASSLTGSARGRNSPLHF.

This clone was counted a few times. The gene calls are TRBV6-1 and TRBJ1-1, with D perhaps matching TRBD1 (5 bases). The CDR3 is made up of 17 amino acids. Germline assignment: CDR1 MNHNS and CDR2 SASEGT. V was pared by 1 base and J by 1 base, with 16 bases between. CDR3: CASSEGGGRKQNTEAFF. Here the CDR3 DNA reads TGTGCCAGCAGTGAAGGGGGGGGGAGGAAACAGAACACTGAAGCTTTCTTT.

The chain employs TRBV7-8 and TRBJ2-7; D perhaps matches TRBD2 (7 bases). CDR1 is SGHVS and CDR2 is FQNEAQ in the germline V gene. CDR3 length equals 16 residues. Trimming cost V 4 bases and J 2 bases, with 18 bases left between them. This CDR3 is CASSSRGRGAPYEQYF. The DNA of the CDR3 is TGTGCCAGCAGCTCGAGGGGGAGGGGGGCTCCCTACGAGCAGTACTTC.

This sequence joins TRBV18 and TRBJ1-5; 10 nucleotides align to TRBD1. This CDR3 comprises 16 residues. Trimming removed 3 bases from V and 2 bases from J; junction bases left unmatched: 4. In germline, CDR1 is KGHSH, CDR2 LQKENI. The CDR3 loop is CASSPRGTGGNQPQHF. The CDR3 bases are TGTGCCAGCTCACCGAGAGGGACAGGGGGCAATCAGCCCCAGCATTTT.

There are a few counts of this clone. The chain couples TRBV5-4 to TRBJ1-6, with a tentative D call TRBD1 (6 bases). The CDR3 sequence is 14 residues long. Germline-derived CDR1 and CDR2 are SGHNT and YYREEE (reference sequence). V lost 7 bases and J lost 10, with 18 bases in between. The CDR3 reads CASSSGGSRSPLHF. The CDR3 DNA reads as TGTGCCAGCTCCTCGGGGGGCTCCAGGTCACCCCTCCACTTT.

In this sample, this clone turned up a few times. V is TRBV2 and J is TRBJ1-3, with 9 bases identical to TRBD1. This CDR3 region has 13 residues. The germline gives CDR1 SNHLY, CDR2 FYNNEI. Trimming at V came to 6 bases and at J to 8 bases, leaving 5 bases not matched to a gene. CDR3 sequence: CASSGTGTHTIYF. The CDR3 DNA reads as TGTGCCAGCAGCGGGACAGGGACACACACCATATATTTT.

The chain links TRBV18 to TRBJ2-7, with 7 nucleotides matching TRBD1. V lost 3 bases to trimming and J lost 9 bases; unmatched junction nucleotides: 23. The V gene's germline CDR1 is KGHSH and CDR2 LQKENI. There are 18 residues in the CDR3. CDR3 sequence: CASSPLGVAAGGNRRQYF. CDR3 bases: TGTGCCAGCTCACCCCTCGGGGTCGCTGCAGGGGGAAATCGTAGGCAGTACTTC.